This T cell receptor beta chain was documented in a study of blood T cell repertoires in COVID-19. Repertoires were generated with immunoSEQ multiplex PCR, while TCRdb's copy carries only in-frame clones and drops some. The table has roughly 29,000 clones, around 82% seen once; the top ten hold roughly 10%. From germline, CDR1 is SGHRS and CDR2 YFSETQ. Trimming removed 4 bases at V and 2 bases at J, with 3 bases between. This CDR3 has 11 residues. Sequenced sample: peripheral blood. This clonotype was obtained from an older man with active COVID-19. The V gene is TRBV5-1, the J gene TRBJ2-5, with D unclear. CDR3 region: CASSQQETQYF. In DNA form, the CDR3 reads TGCGCCAGCAGCCAACAAGAGACCCAGTACTTC.